This record looks at one T cell receptor beta chain sequence and its context. No antigen is known for it. The data stem from a study of hypomethylating agent response in myelodysplastic syndrome. In the study overall: Mean age was around 70 +/- 6 years; diploid cytogenetics predominated. Response meant complete response or hematologic improvement; all other patients were non-responders. Study-wide results and limits: More novel clonotypes appeared in responders; more contracted clonotypes appeared in non-responders after treatment.

Generated by immunoSEQ multiplex PCR, the TCRdb table keeps only in-frame clones and is missing some. The table lists approximately 6,100 clones, less than 85% of them singletons. V trimming: 4 bases; J trimming: 4 bases; junction bases outside the gene matches: 10. The CDR3 is 16 residues long. Germline-derived CDR1 and CDR2 are SQVTM and ANQGSEA. The sample consisted of bone marrow, taken before or after starting hypomethylating agent treatment for myelodysplastic syndrome (not recorded which). The origin of this receptor is a human donor with myelodysplastic syndrome. This chain connects TRBV29-1 to TRBJ2-2; TRBD1 matches 9 bases. CDR3 bases: TGCAGCGTTGTAGGGACAGGGAGTGTGATCACCGGGGAGCTGTTTTTT. This gives the protein CSVVGTGSVITGELFF.